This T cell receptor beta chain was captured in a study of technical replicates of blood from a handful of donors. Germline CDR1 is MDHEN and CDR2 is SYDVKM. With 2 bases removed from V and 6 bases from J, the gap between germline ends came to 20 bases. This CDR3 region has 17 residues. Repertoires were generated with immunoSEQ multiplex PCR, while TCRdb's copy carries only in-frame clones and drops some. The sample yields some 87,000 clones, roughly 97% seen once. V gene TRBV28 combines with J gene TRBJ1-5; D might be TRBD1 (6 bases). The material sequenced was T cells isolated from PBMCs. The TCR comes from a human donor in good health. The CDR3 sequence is CASSLTVSRGRIQPQHF. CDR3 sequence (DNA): TGTGCCAGCAGTTTAACGGTGTCGCGGGGGCGCATTCAGCCCCAGCATTTT.